A single T cell receptor beta chain is shown here with its context. The antigen is not known. Using immunoSEQ multiplex PCR, the repertoire was profiled, and TCRdb retains in-frame clones only, with some absent. In the table there are over 150,000 clones, roughly nine tenths of which are singletons. These data come from a study of T cell responses to AZD1222 COVID-19 vaccine. Overall study results and limits: Spike-wide vaccine-associated CD4 TCRs dominated at 160-218 and 743-854. Only a handful of people who got AZD1222 tested seropositive at baseline. Repertoire samples came only from after the peak T cell response. An increase in Spike-specific TCR breadth and depth was observed after two AZD1222 doses.

V was trimmed by 8 bases and J by 2 bases, leaving 10 bases between them. The length of the CDR3 is 13 residues. CDR1 is SNHLY, CDR2 FYNNEI, per germline. This clonotype was obtained from an adult in good health. The chain uses TRBV2 and TRBJ2-1; D is uncertain. This specimen consisted of peripheral blood, obtained on day 0 of AZD1222 vaccination. The CDR3 sequence is CASFRRAYNEQFF. The CDR3 DNA follows: TGTGCCAGCTTCCGACGGGCCTACAATGAGCAGTTCTTC.